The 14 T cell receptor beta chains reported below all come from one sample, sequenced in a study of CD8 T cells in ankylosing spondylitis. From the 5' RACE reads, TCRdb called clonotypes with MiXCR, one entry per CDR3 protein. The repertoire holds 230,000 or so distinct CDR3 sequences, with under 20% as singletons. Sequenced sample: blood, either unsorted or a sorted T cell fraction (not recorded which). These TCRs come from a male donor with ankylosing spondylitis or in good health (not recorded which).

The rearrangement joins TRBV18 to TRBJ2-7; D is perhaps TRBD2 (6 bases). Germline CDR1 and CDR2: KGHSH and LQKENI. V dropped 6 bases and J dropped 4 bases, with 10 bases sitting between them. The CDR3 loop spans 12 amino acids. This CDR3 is CASSSLAYEQYF. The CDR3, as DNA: TGTGCCAGCTCGAGCCTAGCGTACGAGCAGTACTTC.

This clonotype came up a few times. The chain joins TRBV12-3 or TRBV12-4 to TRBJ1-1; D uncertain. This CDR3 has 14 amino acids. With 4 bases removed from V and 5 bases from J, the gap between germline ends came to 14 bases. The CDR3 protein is CASSSQERTTEAFF. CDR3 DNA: TGTGCCAGCAGTTCCCAGGAAAGGACTACTGAAGCTTTCTTT.

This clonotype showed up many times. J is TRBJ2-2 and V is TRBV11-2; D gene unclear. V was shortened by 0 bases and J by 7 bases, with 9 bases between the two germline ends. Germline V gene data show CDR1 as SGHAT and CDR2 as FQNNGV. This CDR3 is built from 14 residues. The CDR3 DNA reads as TGTGCCAGCAGCTTAGATCTTGATTTCGGGGAGCTGTTTTTT. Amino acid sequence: CASSLDLDFGELFF.

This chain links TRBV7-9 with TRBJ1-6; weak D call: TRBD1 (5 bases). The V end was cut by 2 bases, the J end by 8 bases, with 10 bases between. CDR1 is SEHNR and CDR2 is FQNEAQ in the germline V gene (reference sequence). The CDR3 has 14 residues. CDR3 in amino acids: CASSLSGVDSPLHF. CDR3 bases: TGTGCCAGCAGCTTATCGGGGGTTGATTCACCCCTCCACTTT.

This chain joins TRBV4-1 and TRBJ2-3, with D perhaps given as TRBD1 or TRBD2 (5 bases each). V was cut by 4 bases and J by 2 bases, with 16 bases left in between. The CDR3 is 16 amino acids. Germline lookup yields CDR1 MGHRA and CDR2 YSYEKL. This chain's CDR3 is CASSPRPGLLTDTQYF. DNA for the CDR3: TGCGCCAGCAGCCCTCGACCGGGGCTCCTCACAGATACGCAGTATTTT.

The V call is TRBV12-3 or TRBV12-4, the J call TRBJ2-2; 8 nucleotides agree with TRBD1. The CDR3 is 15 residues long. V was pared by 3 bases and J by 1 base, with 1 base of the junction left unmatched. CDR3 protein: CASSFGTGNTGELFF. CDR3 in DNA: TGTGCCAGCAGTTTCGGGACAGGGAACACCGGGGAGCTGTTTTTT.

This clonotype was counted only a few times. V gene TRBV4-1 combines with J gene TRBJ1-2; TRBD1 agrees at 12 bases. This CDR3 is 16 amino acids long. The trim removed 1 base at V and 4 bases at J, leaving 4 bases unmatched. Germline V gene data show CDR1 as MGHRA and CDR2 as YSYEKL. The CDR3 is CASSQAGQGAVYGYTF. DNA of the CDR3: TGCGCCAGCAGCCAAGCGGGACAGGGGGCAGTCTATGGCTACACCTTC.

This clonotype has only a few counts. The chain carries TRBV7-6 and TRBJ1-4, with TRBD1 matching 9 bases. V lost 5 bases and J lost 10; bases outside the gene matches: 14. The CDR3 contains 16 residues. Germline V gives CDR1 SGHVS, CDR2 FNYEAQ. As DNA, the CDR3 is TGTGCCAGCAGCCGGGACCCGGGACAGGGACAAGGAAAACTGTTTTTT. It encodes CASSRDPGQGQGKLFF.

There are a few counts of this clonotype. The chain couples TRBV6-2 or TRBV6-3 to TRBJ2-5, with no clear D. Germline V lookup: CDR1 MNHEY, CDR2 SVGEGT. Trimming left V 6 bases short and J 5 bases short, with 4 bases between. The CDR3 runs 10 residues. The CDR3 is CASRAETQYF. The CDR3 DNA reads TGTGCCAGCAGGGCGGAGACCCAGTACTTC.

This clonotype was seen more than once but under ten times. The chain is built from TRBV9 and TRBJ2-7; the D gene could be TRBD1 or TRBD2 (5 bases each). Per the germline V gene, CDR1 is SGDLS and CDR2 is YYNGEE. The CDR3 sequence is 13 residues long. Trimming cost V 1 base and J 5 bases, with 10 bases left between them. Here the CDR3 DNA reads TGTGCCAGCAGCGTAAGCCCGGGACACGAGCAGTACTTC. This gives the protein CASSVSPGHEQYF.

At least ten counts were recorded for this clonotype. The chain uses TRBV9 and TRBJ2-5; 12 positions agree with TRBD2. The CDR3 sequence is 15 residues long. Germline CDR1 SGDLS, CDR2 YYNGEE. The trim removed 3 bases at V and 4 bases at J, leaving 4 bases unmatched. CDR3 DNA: TGTGCCAGCAGCGAGACTAGCGGGAGCGGAGAGACCCAGTACTTC. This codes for CASSETSGSGETQYF. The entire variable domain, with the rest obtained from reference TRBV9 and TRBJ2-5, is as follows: DSGVTQTPKHLITATGQRVTLRCSPRSGDLSVYWYQQSLDQGLQFLIQYYNGEERAKGNILERFSAQQFPDLHSELNLSSLELGDSALYFCASSETSGSGETQYFGPGTRLLVL.

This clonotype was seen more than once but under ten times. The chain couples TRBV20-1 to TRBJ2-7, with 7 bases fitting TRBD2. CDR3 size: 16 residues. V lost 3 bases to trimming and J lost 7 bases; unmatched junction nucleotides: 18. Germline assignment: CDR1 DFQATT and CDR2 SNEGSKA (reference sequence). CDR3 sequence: CSASRESGNSPKEQYF. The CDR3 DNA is TGCAGTGCTAGCAGGGAAAGCGGGAATAGCCCCAAGGAGCAGTACTTC.

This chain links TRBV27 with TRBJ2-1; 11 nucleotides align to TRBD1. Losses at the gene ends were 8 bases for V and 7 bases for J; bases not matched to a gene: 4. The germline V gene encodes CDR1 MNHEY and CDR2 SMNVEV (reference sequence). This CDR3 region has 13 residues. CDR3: CASGDRGRNEQFF. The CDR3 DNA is TGTGCCAGCGGGGACAGGGGGAGGAATGAGCAGTTCTTC.

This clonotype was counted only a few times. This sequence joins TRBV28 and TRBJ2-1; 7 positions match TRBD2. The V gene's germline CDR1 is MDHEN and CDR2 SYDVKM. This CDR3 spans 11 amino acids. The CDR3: CADRGVFEQFF. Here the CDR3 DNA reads TGTGCAGATCGGGGGGTTTTTGAGCAGTTCTTC.